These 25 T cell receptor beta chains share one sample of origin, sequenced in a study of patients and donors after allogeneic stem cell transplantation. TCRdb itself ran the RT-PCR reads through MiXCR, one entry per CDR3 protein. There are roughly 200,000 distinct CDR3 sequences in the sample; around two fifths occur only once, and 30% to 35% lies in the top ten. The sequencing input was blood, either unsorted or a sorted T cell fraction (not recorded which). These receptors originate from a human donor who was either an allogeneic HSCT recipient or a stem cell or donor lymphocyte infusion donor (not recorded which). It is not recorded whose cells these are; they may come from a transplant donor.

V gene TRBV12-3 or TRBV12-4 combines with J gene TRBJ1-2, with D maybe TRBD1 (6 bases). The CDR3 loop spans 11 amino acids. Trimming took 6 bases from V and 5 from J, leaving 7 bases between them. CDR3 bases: TGTGCCAGCAGCCAGGGGTATGGCTACACCTTC. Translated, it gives CASSQGYGYTF.

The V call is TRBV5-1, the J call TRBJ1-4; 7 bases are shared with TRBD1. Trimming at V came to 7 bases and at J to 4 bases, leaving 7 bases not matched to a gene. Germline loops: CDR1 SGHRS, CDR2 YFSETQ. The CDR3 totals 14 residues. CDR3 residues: CASGPGQSNEKLFF. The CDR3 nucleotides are TGCGCCAGCGGCCCGGGACAGAGTAATGAAAAACTGTTTTTT.

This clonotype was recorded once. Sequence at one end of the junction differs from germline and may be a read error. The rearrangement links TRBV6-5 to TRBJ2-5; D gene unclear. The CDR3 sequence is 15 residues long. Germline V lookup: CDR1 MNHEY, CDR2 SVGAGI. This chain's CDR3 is CGSSYRPGNQETQYF. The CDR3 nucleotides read TGTGGCAGCAGTTATCGGCCGGGTAATCAAGAGACCCAGTACTTC.

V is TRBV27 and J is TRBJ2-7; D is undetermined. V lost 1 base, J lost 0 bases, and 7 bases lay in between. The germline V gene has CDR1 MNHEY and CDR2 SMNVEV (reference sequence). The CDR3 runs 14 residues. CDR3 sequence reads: CASSLFGSSYEQYF. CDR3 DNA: TGTGCCAGCAGTTTATTCGGCAGCTCCTACGAGCAGTACTTC.

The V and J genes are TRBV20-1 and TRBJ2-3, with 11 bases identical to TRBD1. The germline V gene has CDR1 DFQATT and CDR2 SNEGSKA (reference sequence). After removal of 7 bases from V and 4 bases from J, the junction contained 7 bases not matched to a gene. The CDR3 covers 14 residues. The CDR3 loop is CSVSRTGGADTQYF. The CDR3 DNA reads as TGCAGTGTAAGCCGGACAGGGGGCGCAGATACGCAGTATTTT.

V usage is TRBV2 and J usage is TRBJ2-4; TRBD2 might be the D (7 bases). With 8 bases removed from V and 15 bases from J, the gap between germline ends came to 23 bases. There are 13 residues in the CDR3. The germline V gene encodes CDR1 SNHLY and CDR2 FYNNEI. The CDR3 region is CASGGGTPLGSYF. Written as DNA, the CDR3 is TGTGCCAGCGGGGGGGGGACACCCTTAGGATCGTACTTC.

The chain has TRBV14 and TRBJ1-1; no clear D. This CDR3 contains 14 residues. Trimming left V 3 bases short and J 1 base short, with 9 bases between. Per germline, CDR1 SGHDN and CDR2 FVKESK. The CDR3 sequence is CASSQAIPNTEAFF. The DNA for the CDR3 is TGTGCCAGCAGCCAGGCAATACCGAACACTGAAGCTTTCTTT.

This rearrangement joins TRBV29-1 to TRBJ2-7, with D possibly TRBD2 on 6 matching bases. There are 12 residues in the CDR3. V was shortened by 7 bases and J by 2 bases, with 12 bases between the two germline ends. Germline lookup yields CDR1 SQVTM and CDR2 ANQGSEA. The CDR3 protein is CSAGDRAYEQYF. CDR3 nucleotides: TGCAGCGCGGGGGACCGAGCCTACGAGCAGTACTTC.

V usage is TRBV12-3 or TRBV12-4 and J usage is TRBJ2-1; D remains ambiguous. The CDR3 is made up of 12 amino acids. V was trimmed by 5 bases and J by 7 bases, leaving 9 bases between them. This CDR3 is CASSDIRNEQFF. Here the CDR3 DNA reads TGTGCCAGCAGTGACATAAGGAATGAGCAGTTCTTC.

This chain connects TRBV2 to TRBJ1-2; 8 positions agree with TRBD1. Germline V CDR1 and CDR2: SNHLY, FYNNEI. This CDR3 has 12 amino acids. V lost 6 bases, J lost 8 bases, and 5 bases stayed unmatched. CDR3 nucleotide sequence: TGTGCCAGCAGCGATGACAGGGGCGGCTACACCTTC. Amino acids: CASSDDRGGYTF.

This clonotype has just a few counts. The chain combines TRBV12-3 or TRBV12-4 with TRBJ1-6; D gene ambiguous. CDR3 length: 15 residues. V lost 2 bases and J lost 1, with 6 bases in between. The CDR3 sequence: CASSLFRSYNSPLHF. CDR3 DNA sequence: TGTGCCAGCAGTTTATTTAGGTCCTATAATTCACCCCTCCACTTT.

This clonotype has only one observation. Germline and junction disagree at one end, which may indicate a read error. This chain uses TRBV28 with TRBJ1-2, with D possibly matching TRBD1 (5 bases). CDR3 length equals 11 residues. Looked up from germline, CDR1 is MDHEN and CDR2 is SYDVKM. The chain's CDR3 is CTSSSGSGYTF. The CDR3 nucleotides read TGTACCAGCAGCTCAGGGTCGGGCTACACCTTC.

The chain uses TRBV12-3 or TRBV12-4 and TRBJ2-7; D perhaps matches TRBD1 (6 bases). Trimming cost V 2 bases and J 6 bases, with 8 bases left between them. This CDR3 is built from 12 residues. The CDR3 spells CASSLWGLEQYF. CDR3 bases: TGTGCCAGCAGTTTATGGGGGCTCGAGCAGTACTTC.

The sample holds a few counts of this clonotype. The CDR3 DNA reads TGTGCCAGCTCACTCTTGGACAATCCCGGTACCCAGTACTTC. It codes for CASSLLDNPGTQYF. The V gene is TRBV18, the J gene TRBJ2-5, with D possibly matching TRBD1 (5 bases). V was pared by 4 bases and J by 8 bases, with 17 bases between. Per germline, CDR1 KGHSH and CDR2 LQKENI. The CDR3 runs 14 residues.

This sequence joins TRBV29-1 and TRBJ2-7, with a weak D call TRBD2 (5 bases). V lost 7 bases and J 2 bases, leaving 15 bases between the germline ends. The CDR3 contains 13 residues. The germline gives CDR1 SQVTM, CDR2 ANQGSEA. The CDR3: CSAGRGFTYEQYF. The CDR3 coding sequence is TGCAGCGCCGGCCGCGGGTTTACCTACGAGCAGTACTTC.

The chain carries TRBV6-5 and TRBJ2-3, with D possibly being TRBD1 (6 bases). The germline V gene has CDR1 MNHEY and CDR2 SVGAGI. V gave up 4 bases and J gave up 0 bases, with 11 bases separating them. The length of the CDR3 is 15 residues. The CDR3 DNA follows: TGTGCCAGCAGTTTCCAGGGGCAAAGCACAGATACGCAGTATTTT. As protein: CASSFQGQSTDTQYF.

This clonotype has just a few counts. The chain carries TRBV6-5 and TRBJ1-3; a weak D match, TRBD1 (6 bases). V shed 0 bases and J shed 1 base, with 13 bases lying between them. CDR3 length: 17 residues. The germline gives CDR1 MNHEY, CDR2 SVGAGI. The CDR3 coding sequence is TGTGCCAGCAGTTACTCGACGGGTACAGGGTCTGGAAACACCATATATTTT. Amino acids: CASSYSTGTGSGNTIYF.

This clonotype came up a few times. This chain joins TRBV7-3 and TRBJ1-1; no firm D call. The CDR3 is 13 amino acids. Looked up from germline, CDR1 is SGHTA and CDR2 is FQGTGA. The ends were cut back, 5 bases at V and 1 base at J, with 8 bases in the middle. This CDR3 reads CASSRVPNTEAFF. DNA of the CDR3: TGTGCCAGCAGCAGAGTACCGAACACTGAAGCTTTCTTT.

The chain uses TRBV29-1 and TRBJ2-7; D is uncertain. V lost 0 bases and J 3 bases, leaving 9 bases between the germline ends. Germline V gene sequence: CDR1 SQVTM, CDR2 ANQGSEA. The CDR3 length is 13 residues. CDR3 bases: TGCAGCGTTGAAGATGAGTCAGACTACGAGCAGTACTTC. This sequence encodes CSVEDESDYEQYF.

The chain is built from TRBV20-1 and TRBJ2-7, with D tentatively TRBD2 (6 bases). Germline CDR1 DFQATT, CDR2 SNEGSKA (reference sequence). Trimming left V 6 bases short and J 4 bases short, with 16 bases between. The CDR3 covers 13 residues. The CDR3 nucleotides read TGCAGTGCGAGGGGCGCTAGCGTGTACGAGCAGTACTTC. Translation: CSARGASVYEQYF.

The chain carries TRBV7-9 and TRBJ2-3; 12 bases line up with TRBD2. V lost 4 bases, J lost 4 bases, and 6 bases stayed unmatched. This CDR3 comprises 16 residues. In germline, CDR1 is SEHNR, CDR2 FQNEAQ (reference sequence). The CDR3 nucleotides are TGTGCCAGCAGCTCTAGCGGGAGGGCCCTCCCAGATACGCAGTATTTT. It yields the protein CASSSSGRALPDTQYF. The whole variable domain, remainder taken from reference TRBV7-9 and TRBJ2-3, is DTGVSQNPRHKITKRGQNVTFRCDPISEHNRLYWYRQTLGQGPEFLTYFQNEAQLEKSRLLSDRFSAERPKGSFSTLEIQRTEQGDSAMYLCASSSSGRALPDTQYFGPGTRLTVL.

DNA for the CDR3: TGTGCCACCTGGACCTTAACTGAAGCTTTCTTT. Its translation is CATWTLTEAFF. The chain carries TRBV28 and TRBJ1-1; unclear D gene. The CDR3 sequence is 11 residues long. Between the trimmed V and J ends, which lost 10 bases and 5 bases, there was a span of 11 bases. Germline assignment: CDR1 MDHEN and CDR2 SYDVKM.

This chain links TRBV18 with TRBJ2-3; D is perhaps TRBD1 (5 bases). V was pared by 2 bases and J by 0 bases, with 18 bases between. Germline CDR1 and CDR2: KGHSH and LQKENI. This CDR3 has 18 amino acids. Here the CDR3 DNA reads TGTGCCAGCTCACCAATCCTGAAAGGGGCCTCAAGCACAGATACGCAGTATTTT. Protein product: CASSPILKGASSTDTQYF.

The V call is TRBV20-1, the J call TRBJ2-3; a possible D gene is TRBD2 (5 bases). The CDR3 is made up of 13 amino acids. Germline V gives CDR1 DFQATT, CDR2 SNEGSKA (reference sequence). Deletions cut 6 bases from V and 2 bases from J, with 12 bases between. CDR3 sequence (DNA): TGCAGTGCCCACCGGAGGCACACAGATACGCAGTATTTT. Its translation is CSAHRRHTDTQYF.

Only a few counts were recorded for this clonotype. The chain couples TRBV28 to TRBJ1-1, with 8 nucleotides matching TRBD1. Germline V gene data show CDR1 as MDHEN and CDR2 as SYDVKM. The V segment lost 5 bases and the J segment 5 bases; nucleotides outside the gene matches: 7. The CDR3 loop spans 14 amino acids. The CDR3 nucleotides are TGTGCCAGCAGTAACAGGGGGATGGGTACTGAAGCTTTCTTT. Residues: CASSNRGMGTEAFF.